This T cell receptor beta chain was sequenced in a study of blood T cell repertoires in COVID-19. Study details: COVID-19 samples collected from the United States, Italy and Spain covered acute and convalescent phases. In each case, the material was cDNA or gDNA derived from T cells, B-cell-depleted T cells, or PBMCs.

As handled by the study authors: Estimation of nucleated cell counts was performed using reference gene primer amplification. Using immunoSEQ multiplex PCR, the repertoire was profiled, and TCRdb retains in-frame clones only, with some absent. V and J calls and clone size are copied from that table; D and trimming were computed from the DNA. Seen here are around 290,000 clones, roughly 89% observed once, and the top ten hold approximately 4.2%. This clone was counted between two and nine times. Other DNA sequences in this sample translate to the same CDR3. This TCR was recovered from a man between 40 and 49 years old with acute or convalescent COVID-19. Sequencing was carried out using peripheral blood.

The DNA for the CDR3 is TGTGCCAGCAGGGGAGGAGGATCTGGAAACACCATATATTTT. Translation gives CASRGGGSGNTIYF. This rearrangement joins TRBV6-5 to TRBJ1-3; D call uncertain. Looked up from germline, CDR1 is MNHEY and CDR2 is SVGAGI. Trimming took off 6 bases at V and 1 base at J, with 10 bases between the two ends. This CDR3 spans 14 amino acids.